This T cell receptor beta chain was found in a study of Graves' ophthalmopathy and Graves' hyperthyroidism. Study context: Researchers obtained peripheral blood at initial diagnosis, before any treatment had begun.

This clonotype has a count of ten or more. CAS ≥3, NOSPECS ≥4, moderate-to-severe activity and duration under 3 months marked donors with ophthalmopathy. Excluded: other autoimmune disease, uncontrolled infection, pregnancy or lactation. The authors isolated PBMCs from around 9.8 ml of fresh peripheral blood. Investigators amplified TCR beta CDR3 regions from RNA transcripts. RT-PCR was first run with HTBI primers, then multiplex PCR in a second round. TCRdb reprocessed the multiplex PCR reads via MiXCR and lists one record per CDR3 protein. The sample gives 150,000 or so distinct CDR3 sequences, 30% to 45% of which show up once; approximately 6.3% is in the top ten. The CDR3 totals 17 residues. The germline CDR1 and CDR2 sequences are PRHDT and FYEKMQ (reference sequence). J lost 5 bases, V lost 5 bases, and 17 bases had no gene match.

The chain combines TRBV13 with TRBJ2-7, with 8 nucleotides matching TRBD2. This TCR derives from a woman in her forties with Graves' ophthalmopathy. Sequences were obtained from peripheral blood. The CDR3 is CASSQKSGGATRHEQYF. CDR3 sequence (DNA): TGTGCCAGCAGCCAAAAATCGGGGGGGGCAACGAGGCACGAGCAGTACTTC.